The 29 T cell receptor beta chains below come from one sample, sequenced in a study of blood T cell repertoires in COVID-19. The assay was immunoSEQ multiplex PCR, and TCRdb's table has in-frame clones only and misses some. This table has 360,000 or so clones, roughly 84% appearing once. Sequenced material: PBMCs or T cells enriched from blood (not recorded which). The origin of the receptors is a woman aged 25 to 39 who had recovered from COVID-19.

CDR3 DNA sequence: TGCGCCAGAATCAATAGCGGGAGGGCCTACGAGCAGTACTTC. It codes for CARINSGRAYEQYF. The chain recombines TRBV4-1 with TRBJ2-7; 11 nucleotides match TRBD2. With 9 bases clipped from V and 2 bases from J, the junction kept 6 bases outside the gene matches. The germline CDR1 and CDR2 sequences are MGHRA and YSYEKL. The CDR3 has 14 residues.

The V and J genes are TRBV6-5 and TRBJ2-1; 8 positions match TRBD1. CDR1 and CDR2 from the germline V gene are MNHEY and SVGAGI. CDR3 size: 14 residues. V shed 2 bases, J shed 5 bases, and the junction held 2 bases outside the gene matches. The DNA for the CDR3 is TGTGCCAGCAGTTACCACAGGGGGAACAATGAGCAGTTCTTC. Translated, it gives CASSYHRGNNEQFF.

This chain uses TRBV28 with TRBJ1-1, with D unresolved. Germline loops: CDR1 MDHEN, CDR2 SYDVKM. V shed 2 bases and J shed 1 base, with 14 bases lying between them. The CDR3 consists of 16 residues. CDR3 in amino acids: CASSLIPGYQNTEAFF. The CDR3 DNA reads as TGTGCCAGCAGTTTAATACCGGGGTATCAGAACACTGAAGCTTTCTTT. Full variable domain (outside the CDR3, taken from reference TRBV28 and TRBJ1-1): DVKVTQSSRYLVKRTGEKVFLECVQDMDHENMFWYRQDPGLGLRLIYFSYDVKMKEKGDIPEGYSVSREKKERFSLILESASTNQTSMYLCASSLIPGYQNTEAFFGQGTRLTVV.

This sequence joins TRBV11-2 and TRBJ1-2; 7 nucleotides match TRBD1. V trimming: 5 bases; J trimming: 7 bases; junction bases outside the gene matches: 7. Per germline, CDR1 SGHAT and CDR2 FQNNGV. The CDR3 loop spans 13 amino acids. CDR3 sequence (DNA): TGTGCCAGCAGCCATCTGGGACAGACTGGCTACACCTTC. Translation: CASSHLGQTGYTF. The full variable domain, with the rest looked up from reference TRBV11-2 and TRBJ1-2, is EAGVAQSPRYKIIEKRQSVAFWCNPISGHATLYWYQQILGQGPKLLIQFQNNGVVDDSQLPKDRFSAERLKGVDSTLKIQPAKLEDSAVYLCASSHLGQTGYTFGSGTRLTVV.

The chain has TRBV29-1 and TRBJ2-7; D is possibly TRBD2 (5 bases). Between the trimmed V and J ends, which lost 1 base and 0 bases, there was a span of 22 bases. CDR1 and CDR2 from the germline V gene are SQVTM and ANQGSEA. This CDR3 region has 18 residues. CDR3 amino acids: CSVEVRRGVSGLSYEQYF. In DNA, the CDR3 is TGCAGCGTTGAAGTCCGGCGCGGTGTGAGCGGACTCTCCTACGAGCAGTACTTC.

V usage is TRBV18 and J usage is TRBJ2-7, with TRBD1 as a possible D gene (5 bases). Trimming stripped 2 bases from V and 1 base from J, with 12 bases between. The CDR3 covers 15 residues. Germline-derived CDR1 and CDR2 are KGHSH and LQKENI. The CDR3 DNA is TGTGCCAGCTCACCAACGGCCAGGGTTTCCTACGAGCAGTACTTC. Protein: CASSPTARVSYEQYF. The whole variable domain, filled in from reference TRBV18 and TRBJ2-7, reads NAGVMQNPRHLVRRRGQEARLRCSPMKGHSHVYWYRQLPEEGLKFMVYLQKENIIDESGMPKERFSAEFPKEGPSILRIQQVVRGDSAAYFCASSPTARVSYEQYFGPGTRLTVT.

The chain employs TRBV2 and TRBJ2-1; TRBD2 aligns across 11 bases. CDR3 size: 15 residues. Germline assignment: CDR1 SNHLY and CDR2 FYNNEI. The V segment lost 6 bases and the J segment 4 bases; nucleotides outside the gene matches: 5. CDR3 DNA sequence: TGTGCCAGCAGGGATAGCGGGGGGGCATACAATGAGCAGTTCTTC. Its protein product is CASRDSGGAYNEQFF.

The gene calls are TRBV5-1 and TRBJ2-7, with 10 bases aligning to TRBD2. The CDR3 sequence is 13 residues long. Unmatched junction bases numbered 4, after V lost 7 bases and J lost 3 bases. The germline gives CDR1 SGHRS, CDR2 YFSETQ. CDR3 loop: CASASGSNYEQYF. The CDR3 DNA follows: TGCGCCAGCGCTAGCGGGAGTAACTACGAGCAGTACTTC.

This clone was found once. The rearrangement links TRBV2 to TRBJ1-3; possibly TRBD1 for D (5 bases). The CDR3 runs 14 residues. Germline values: CDR1 SNHLY, CDR2 FYNNEI. Trimming pared 9 bases from V and 1 base from J, leaving 13 bases between. CDR3 sequence (DNA): TGTGCCAGACGGACATCCTCGTCTGGAAACACCATATATTTT. Its protein is CARRTSSSGNTIYF.

The rearrangement joins TRBV7-9 to TRBJ1-2; TRBD1 matches 7 bases. The germline V gene has CDR1 SEHNR and CDR2 FQNEAQ (reference sequence). J was trimmed by 7 bases and V by 5 bases; bases with no gene match: 10. This CDR3 spans 14 amino acids. The CDR3 coding sequence is TGTGCCAGCAGCATGAACAGGGGTTTGAGTGGCTACACCTTC. Its translation is CASSMNRGLSGYTF.

The CDR3 region has the DNA TGTGCCAGCAGCTTAGGCTCGTCACTAGCGGGGGCGGACAATGAGCAGTTCTTC. Translation gives CASSLGSSLAGADNEQFF. This chain connects TRBV7-3 to TRBJ2-1; 11 nucleotides align to TRBD2. Germline V lookup: CDR1 SGHTA, CDR2 FQGTGA. V was pared by 2 bases and J by 5 bases, with 11 bases of the junction left unmatched. The CDR3 runs to 18 residues.

This chain uses TRBV29-1 with TRBJ2-5, with a tentative D call TRBD2 (5 bases). This CDR3 spans 11 amino acids. Germline lookup yields CDR1 SQVTM and CDR2 ANQGSEA. V lost 7 bases, J lost 7 bases, and 13 bases lay in between. The CDR3 sequence: CSAPLGWTQYF. The CDR3 nucleotides read TGCAGCGCTCCACTAGGTTGGACCCAGTACTTC.

The sample holds one count of this clone. The chain employs TRBV18 and TRBJ1-3; D remains ambiguous. The CDR3 consists of 14 residues. Germline V CDR1 and CDR2: KGHSH, LQKENI. The V end lost 0 bases, the J end lost 2 bases, and 5 bases lay between the germline ends. CDR3 coding DNA: TGTGCCAGCTCACCACCCAGTGCTGGAAACACCATATATTTT. Protein sequence: CASSPPSAGNTIYF.

The chain uses TRBV27 and TRBJ2-5; 9 positions agree with TRBD1. Germline lookup yields CDR1 MNHEY and CDR2 SMNVEV (reference sequence). The CDR3 consists of 14 residues. Trimming removed 6 bases from V and 5 bases from J; junction bases left unmatched: 7. CDR3: CASRKQGARETQYF. The CDR3 nucleotides read TGTGCCAGCAGAAAACAGGGGGCGCGGGAGACCCAGTACTTC.

The V gene is TRBV6-6, the J gene TRBJ2-6, with D hard to call. Germline assignment: CDR1 MNHNY and CDR2 SVGAGI (reference sequence). V lost 6 bases, J lost 2 bases, and 11 bases lay in between. This CDR3 spans 15 amino acids. The CDR3 loop reads CASSRTLTGANVLTF. The CDR3 DNA follows: TGTGCCAGCAGCCGTACATTAACTGGGGCCAACGTCCTGACTTTC.

The chain joins TRBV28 to TRBJ2-1; 9 positions agree with TRBD2. Germline CDR1 reads MDHEN; CDR2 reads SYDVKM. Trimming at V came to 3 bases and at J to 4 bases, leaving 10 bases not matched to a gene. The CDR3 has 17 amino acids. The CDR3 DNA sequence: TGTGCCAGCAGTTTCGGGAGGGCTAGCGGGACATACAATGAGCAGTTCTTC. Translation gives CASSFGRASGTYNEQFF. Full variable domain (outside the CDR3, taken from reference TRBV28 and TRBJ2-1): DVKVTQSSRYLVKRTGEKVFLECVQDMDHENMFWYRQDPGLGLRLIYFSYDVKMKEKGDIPEGYSVSREKKERFSLILESASTNQTSMYLCASSFGRASGTYNEQFFGPGTRLTVL.

This chain joins TRBV5-4 and TRBJ2-1, with a weak D call TRBD1 (5 bases). With 4 bases removed from V and 6 bases from J, the gap between germline ends came to 17 bases. Looked up from germline, CDR1 is SGHNT and CDR2 is YYREEE (reference sequence). The CDR3 sequence is 15 residues long. The DNA for the CDR3 is TGTGCCAGCAGCCGGACCTCCACCCAGGGCAATGAGCAGTTCTTC. It translates to CASSRTSTQGNEQFF.

The DNA of the CDR3 is TGTGCCAGCAGCCGAGGACAGGGCCAACTTTATGGCTACACCTTC. Its translation: CASSRGQGQLYGYTF. The gene calls are TRBV13 and TRBJ1-2; 8 bases are shared with TRBD1. CDR3 length: 15 amino acids. Germline V lookup: CDR1 PRHDT, CDR2 FYEKMQ (reference sequence). The V and J ends lost 5 bases and 5 bases, in that order; junction bases with no gene match: 10.

This clone appeared once. This chain links TRBV11-2 with TRBJ2-7; D not certain. The ends were cut back, 0 bases at V and 0 bases at J, with 6 bases in the middle. The germline gives CDR1 SGHAT, CDR2 FQNNGV. The CDR3 totals 14 residues. This chain's CDR3 is CASSLDTVSYEQYF. The DNA for the CDR3 is TGTGCCAGCAGCTTAGACACAGTCTCCTACGAGCAGTACTTC. The full variable domain, with the rest looked up from reference TRBV11-2 and TRBJ2-7, is EAGVAQSPRYKIIEKRQSVAFWCNPISGHATLYWYQQILGQGPKLLIQFQNNGVVDDSQLPKDRFSAERLKGVDSTLKIQPAKLEDSAVYLCASSLDTVSYEQYFGPGTRLTVT.

The V and J genes are TRBV18 and TRBJ2-5; D possibly corresponds to TRBD1 (5 bases). The CDR3 extends over 13 amino acids. Germline V gives CDR1 KGHSH, CDR2 LQKENI. The V gene lost 3 bases and the J gene lost 5 bases, with 10 bases spanning the gap. The CDR3 nucleotides are TGTGCCAGCTCACCTCAGGGCTACGAGACCCAGTACTTC. This translates into CASSPQGYETQYF.

V and J are TRBV5-1 and TRBJ2-6; 8 bases fit TRBD1. This CDR3 region has 15 residues. Germline-derived CDR1 and CDR2 are SGHRS and YFSETQ. V dropped 3 bases and J dropped 8; count of bases not matched to a gene: 7. The CDR3 nucleotides read TGCGCCAGCAGCTCGACTGGACAGGGTACCAACGTCCTGACTTTC. It encodes CASSSTGQGTNVLTF.

V usage is TRBV5-4 and J usage is TRBJ2-7; weak D call: TRBD1 (6 bases). Trimming took 0 bases from V and 0 from J, leaving 7 bases between them. The CDR3 is made up of 14 amino acids. Per germline, CDR1 SGHNT and CDR2 YYREEE (reference sequence). The CDR3 DNA is TGTGCCAGCAGCTTGGAGGGGGTCTCCTACGAGCAGTACTTC. This codes for CASSLEGVSYEQYF.

The chain links TRBV9 to TRBJ2-3, with D uncertain. Trimming cost V 0 bases and J 6 bases, with 14 bases left between them. Germline CDR1 SGDLS, CDR2 YYNGEE. The CDR3 contains 15 residues. CDR3 nucleotides: TGTGCCAGCAGCGTAGTGTCCTCGGTCGGGGATACGCAGTATTTT. Translating it yields CASSVVSSVGDTQYF.

This rearrangement joins TRBV27 to TRBJ1-1; D possibly corresponds to TRBD1 (5 bases). Between the trimmed V and J ends, which lost 5 bases and 7 bases, there was a span of 14 bases. The CDR3 spans 13 residues. Germline V lookup: CDR1 MNHEY, CDR2 SMNVEV (reference sequence). The CDR3 reads CASSLGGDREAFF. CDR3 sequence (DNA): TGTGCCAGCAGTCTCGGGGGTGACCGTGAAGCTTTCTTT.

The CDR3 loop is CASSQAGNTEAFF. The DNA of the CDR3 is TGTGCCAGCAGCCAAGCCGGGAACACTGAAGCTTTCTTT. The chain uses TRBV7-9 and TRBJ1-1; D is ambiguous. CDR3 length: 13 amino acids. Germline V gene sequence: CDR1 SEHNR, CDR2 FQNEAQ (reference sequence). V was trimmed by 5 bases and J by 1 base, leaving 8 bases between them.

This clone was seen once. The genes are TRBV12-5 and TRBJ2-1, with 10 bases that match TRBD1. Germline V gene sequence: CDR1 LGHNT, CDR2 FRNRAP. The CDR3 covers 16 residues. The ends lost 7 bases at V and 0 bases at J; junction bases unmatched: 6. The CDR3 bases are TGTGCTAGTGCCCCGGACAGGGGGAGCTCCTACAATGAGCAGTTCTTC. Protein product: CASAPDRGSSYNEQFF.

The chain joins TRBV27 to TRBJ2-1, with 10 bases lining up with TRBD2. Unmatched junction bases numbered 12, after V lost 2 bases and J lost 8 bases. Germline CDR1 and CDR2: MNHEY and SMNVEV (reference sequence). The CDR3 extends over 17 amino acids. The CDR3 DNA reads TGTGCCAGCAGTTTAGATAGGCGGACTAGCGGAGGCGATGAGCAGTTCTTC. Translating gives CASSLDRRTSGGDEQFF.

V is TRBV14 and J is TRBJ1-2; unclear D gene. Deletions cut 2 bases from V and 7 bases from J, with 11 bases between. The CDR3 loop spans 13 amino acids. Germline V gene data show CDR1 as SGHDN and CDR2 as FVKESK. CDR3 bases: TGTGCCAGCAGCCAAACGGAGATGGGTGGCTACACCTTC. It encodes CASSQTEMGGYTF. The full variable domain, with the rest looked up from reference TRBV14 and TRBJ1-2, is EAGVTQFPSHSVIEKGQTVTLRCDPISGHDNLYWYRRVMGKEIKFLLHFVKESKQDESGMPNNRFLAERTGGTYSTLKVQPAELEDSGVYFCASSQTEMGGYTFGSGTRLTVV.

This chain links TRBV3-1 (or the pseudogene TRBV3-2) with TRBJ1-6; unclear D gene. CDR1 and CDR2 (germline): LGHDT, YNNKEL (reference sequence). This CDR3 has 14 amino acids. Trimming stripped 6 bases from V and 7 bases from J, with 13 bases between. As DNA, the CDR3 is TGTGCCAGCAGTTTGGTTACGGGGAATTCACCCCTCCACTTT. Amino acid sequence: CASSLVTGNSPLHF.